These 17 T cell receptor beta chains share one sample of origin, sequenced in a study of blood T cell repertoires in COVID-19. Only in-frame clones appear in the TCRdb table, and some are missing; sequencing was by immunoSEQ multiplex PCR. Here the sample spans a few hundred thousand clones, roughly 89% being singletons. Sequencing input: peripheral blood. Receptors originate from a woman aged 25 to 39 with active or convalescent COVID-19.

V and J are TRBV7-9 and TRBJ2-7; 10 nucleotides align to TRBD1. V lost 4 bases to trimming and J lost 4 bases; unmatched junction nucleotides: 10. Looked up from germline, CDR1 is SEHNR and CDR2 is FQNEAQ (reference sequence). The CDR3 is 16 amino acids. CDR3 in DNA: TGTGCCAGCAGCTGCGATCGGGACAGGGGTAAGTACGAGCAGTACTTC. It yields the protein CASSCDRDRGKYEQYF. Full variable domain (missing parts from reference TRBV7-9 and TRBJ2-7): DTGVSQNPRHKITKRGQNVTFRCDPISEHNRLYWYRQTLGQGPEFLTYFQNEAQLEKSRLLSDRFSAERPKGSFSTLEIQRTEQGDSAMYLCASSCDRDRGKYEQYFGPGTRLTVT.

J is TRBJ1-1 and V is TRBV19, with no clear D. V shed 8 bases and J shed 0 bases, with 10 bases lying between them. The CDR3 is made up of 13 amino acids. Germline V CDR1 and CDR2: LNHDA, SQIVND (reference sequence). CDR3 region: CASGSRMNTEAFF. The CDR3 nucleotides read TGTGCCAGTGGATCCAGGATGAACACTGAAGCTTTCTTT.

The chain joins TRBV30 to TRBJ1-2; 11 positions match TRBD1. Germline CDR1 reads GTSNPN; CDR2 reads SVGIG (reference sequence). Losses at the gene ends were 2 bases for V and 7 bases for J; bases not matched to a gene: 9. The CDR3 totals 15 residues. The CDR3 nucleotides are TGTGCCTGGAGTCGGACAGGGGGCAATCGGGGTGGCTACACCTTC. Translated, it gives CAWSRTGGNRGGYTF.

The count of this clone is one. The V gene is TRBV7-6, the J gene TRBJ2-7; the match to TRBD1 covers 7 bases. The CDR3 length is 15 residues. Germline V gene lookup returns CDR1 SGHVS and CDR2 FNYEAQ. V lost 0 bases, J lost 2 bases, and 4 bases stayed unmatched. Here the CDR3 DNA reads TGTGCCAGCAGCTTAGCACCCCAGGGGGCCTACGAGCAGTACTTC. Its translation: CASSLAPQGAYEQYF.

The V gene is TRBV30, the J gene TRBJ1-4; weak D call: TRBD1 (6 bases). This CDR3 has 14 residues. The germline gives CDR1 GTSNPN, CDR2 SVGIG (reference sequence). V was cut by 3 bases and J by 6 bases, with 14 bases left in between. In DNA form, the CDR3 reads TGTGCCTGGAGGCTAACAGGGCGGGATGAAAAACTGTTTTTT. It yields the protein CAWRLTGRDEKLFF.

The sample holds a few counts of this clone. The chain has TRBV7-9 and TRBJ1-1; D gene unclear. Germline loops: CDR1 SEHNR, CDR2 FQNEAQ (reference sequence). This CDR3 has 13 amino acids. V lost 8 bases and J lost 4, with 14 bases in between. The CDR3 is CASSQYEGTEAFF. CDR3 in DNA: TGTGCCAGCTCACAGTACGAAGGCACTGAAGCTTTCTTT.

This clone turned up a few times. The chain employs TRBV6-2 or TRBV6-3 and TRBJ2-7; 10 nucleotides align to TRBD2. This CDR3 is 14 amino acids long. Germline CDR1 is MNHEY and CDR2 is SVGEGT. Trimming removed 5 bases from V and 5 bases from J; junction bases left unmatched: 6. The CDR3: CASSTGTSANEQYF. The CDR3 DNA is TGTGCCAGCAGTACCGGGACTAGCGCGAACGAGCAGTACTTC.

In this sample, this clone turned up a few times. This chain connects TRBV10-3 to TRBJ1-1, with D hard to call. The germline gives CDR1 ENHRY, CDR2 SYGVKD. CDR3 length: 15 amino acids. V was pared by 0 bases and J by 4 bases, with 12 bases between. This CDR3 is CAISESKGGGTEAFF. In nucleotides, the CDR3 is TGTGCCATCAGTGAGTCGAAGGGAGGAGGCACTGAAGCTTTCTTT.

The chain uses TRBV19 and TRBJ2-1, with 10 bases fitting TRBD1. The J segment lost 7 bases and the V segment lost 5 bases, leaving 8 bases of the junction unmatched. The CDR3 runs 15 residues. Germline V gene sequence: CDR1 LNHDA, CDR2 SQIVND (reference sequence). DNA of the CDR3: TGTGCCAGTAGTTCCCCGGACAGGGGGGGAAATGAGCAGTTCTTC. Its translation is CASSSPDRGGNEQFF.

This clone was seen just once. The chain carries TRBV7-9 and TRBJ1-4; D remains unclear. The CDR3 length is 15 residues. Germline CDR1 and CDR2: SEHNR and FQNEAQ (reference sequence). Trimming left V 1 base short and J 4 bases short, with 10 bases between. For the CDR3, the DNA is TGTGCCAGCAGCTTAGTCGCGGCAGTTAATGAAAAACTGTTTTTT. It translates to CASSLVAAVNEKLFF.

The V call is TRBV3-1 (or the pseudogene TRBV3-2), the J call TRBJ2-5, with 9 bases fitting TRBD1. Germline V lookup: CDR1 LGHDT, CDR2 YNNKEL (reference sequence). Losses at the gene ends were 4 bases for V and 1 base for J; bases not matched to a gene: 4. The CDR3 spans 15 residues. CDR3 nucleotide sequence: TGTGCCAGCAGCCTCGGACAGGGGCCCCAAGAGACCCAGTACTTC. This sequence encodes CASSLGQGPQETQYF.

The chain is built from TRBV30 and TRBJ1-2; no reliable D call. CDR1 GTSNPN and CDR2 SVGIG come from the germline V gene (reference sequence). With 5 bases removed from V and 4 bases from J, the gap between germline ends came to 8 bases. The CDR3 extends over 11 amino acids. This CDR3 is CAWSHFYGYTF. DNA for the CDR3: TGTGCCTGGTCTCACTTCTATGGCTACACCTTC.

The rearrangement uses TRBV28 and TRBJ2-6; D remains unclear. The V end lost 3 bases, the J end lost 0 bases, and 6 bases lay between the germline ends. Germline V gene lookup returns CDR1 MDHEN and CDR2 SYDVKM. The CDR3 loop spans 15 amino acids. In DNA form, the CDR3 reads TGTGCCAGCAGTTTCGCTAGCTCTGGGGCCAACGTCCTGACTTTC. Protein product: CASSFASSGANVLTF.

This chain links TRBV3-1 (or the pseudogene TRBV3-2) with TRBJ2-3; weak D call: TRBD2 (5 bases). Germline CDR1 LGHDT, CDR2 YNNKEL (reference sequence). CDR3 length: 13 amino acids. V was cut by 3 bases and J by 10 bases, with 14 bases left in between. The CDR3 here is CASSQEVGVAQYF. The CDR3 bases are TGTGCCAGCAGCCAGGAGGTAGGAGTGGCGCAGTATTTT.

V is TRBV6-2 or TRBV6-3 and J is TRBJ1-1, with D unresolved. The V end was cut by 2 bases, the J end by 3 bases, with 4 bases between. Per germline, CDR1 MNHEY and CDR2 SVGEGT. The CDR3 is 12 amino acids. CDR3 sequence (DNA): TGTGCCAGCAGTTACGGAGACACTGAAGCTTTCTTT. Translating it yields CASSYGDTEAFF.

V is TRBV6-5 and J is TRBJ1-5; 7 bases match TRBD1. Germline CDR1 MNHEY, CDR2 SVGAGI. The CDR3 contains 13 residues. The junction had 5 bases not matched to a gene; V was cut back by 8 bases and J by 4 bases. The CDR3 reads CASGRDSNQPQHF. CDR3 DNA: TGTGCCAGCGGAAGGGACAGTAATCAGCCCCAGCATTTT.

The J gene is TRBJ2-3, the V gene TRBV19; 8 bases agree with TRBD1. Germline-derived CDR1 and CDR2 are LNHDA and SQIVND (reference sequence). With 8 bases clipped from V and 3 bases from J, the junction kept 16 bases outside the gene matches. The CDR3 is 17 amino acids. Written as DNA, the CDR3 is TGTGCCAGTCACCCGGGGCCGACAGGGGTGAGGACAGATACGCAGTATTTT. Translating it yields CASHPGPTGVRTDTQYF.